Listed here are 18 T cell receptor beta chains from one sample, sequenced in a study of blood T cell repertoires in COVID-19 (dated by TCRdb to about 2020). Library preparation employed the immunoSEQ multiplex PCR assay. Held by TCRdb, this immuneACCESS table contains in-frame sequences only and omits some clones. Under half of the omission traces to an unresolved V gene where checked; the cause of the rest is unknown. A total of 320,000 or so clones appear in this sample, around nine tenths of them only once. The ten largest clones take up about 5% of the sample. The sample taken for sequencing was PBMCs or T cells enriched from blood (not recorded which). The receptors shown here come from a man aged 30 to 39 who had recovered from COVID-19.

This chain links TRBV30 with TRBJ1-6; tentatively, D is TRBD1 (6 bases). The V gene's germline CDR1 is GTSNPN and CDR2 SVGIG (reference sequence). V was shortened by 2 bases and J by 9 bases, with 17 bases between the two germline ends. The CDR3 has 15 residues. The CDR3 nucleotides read TGTGCCTGGAGTTTCGGGAAACCCAGGGGTTCACCCCTCCACTTT. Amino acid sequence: CAWSFGKPRGSPLHF.

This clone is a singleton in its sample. DNA for the CDR3: TGCGCCAGCAGCTTGGACAGTTTACAGCCCCAGCATTTT. It yields the protein CASSLDSLQPQHF. The chain links TRBV5-1 to TRBJ1-5, with no clear D. The CDR3 runs 13 residues. Trimming took 0 bases from V and 7 from J, leaving 8 bases between them. The germline V gene encodes CDR1 SGHRS and CDR2 YFSETQ.

The CDR3 here is CASSGRDRGTDTQYF. CDR3 nucleotide sequence: TGTGCCAGCAGTGGCCGGGACAGGGGCACAGATACGCAGTATTTT. The chain uses TRBV2 and TRBJ2-3, with 9 bases matching TRBD1. V lost 4 bases to trimming and J lost 1 base; unmatched junction nucleotides: 3. The CDR3 spans 15 residues. Per the germline V gene, CDR1 is SNHLY and CDR2 is FYNNEI.

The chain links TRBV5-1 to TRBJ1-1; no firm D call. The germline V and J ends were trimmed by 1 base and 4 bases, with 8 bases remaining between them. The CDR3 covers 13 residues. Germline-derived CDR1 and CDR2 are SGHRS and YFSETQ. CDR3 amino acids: CASSLIGVTEAFF. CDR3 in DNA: TGCGCCAGCAGCTTGATCGGGGTCACTGAAGCTTTCTTT.

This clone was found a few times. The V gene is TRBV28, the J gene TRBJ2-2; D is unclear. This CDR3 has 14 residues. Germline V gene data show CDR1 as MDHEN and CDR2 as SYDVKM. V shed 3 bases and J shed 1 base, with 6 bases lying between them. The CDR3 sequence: CASSLSGNTGELFF. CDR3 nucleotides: TGTGCCAGCAGTTTGAGTGGGAACACCGGGGAGCTGTTTTTT.

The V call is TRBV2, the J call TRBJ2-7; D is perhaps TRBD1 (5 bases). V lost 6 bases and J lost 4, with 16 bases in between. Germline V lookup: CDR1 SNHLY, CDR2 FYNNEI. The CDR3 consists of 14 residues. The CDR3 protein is CASSPEAGRYEQYF. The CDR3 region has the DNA TGTGCCAGCAGCCCCGAGGCAGGGCGGTACGAGCAGTACTTC.

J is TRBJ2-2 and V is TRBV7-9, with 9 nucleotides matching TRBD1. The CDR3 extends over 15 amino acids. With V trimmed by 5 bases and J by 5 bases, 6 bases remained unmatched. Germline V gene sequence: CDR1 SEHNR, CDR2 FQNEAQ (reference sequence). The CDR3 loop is CASSGQGSGTGELFF. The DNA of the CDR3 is TGTGCCAGCAGCGGACAGGGGAGTGGTACCGGGGAGCTGTTTTTT.

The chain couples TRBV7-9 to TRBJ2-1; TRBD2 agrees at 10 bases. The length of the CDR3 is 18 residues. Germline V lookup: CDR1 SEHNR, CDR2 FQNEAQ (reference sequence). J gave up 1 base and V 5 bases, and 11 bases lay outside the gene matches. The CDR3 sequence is CASSPLAGLGWSYNEQFF. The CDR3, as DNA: TGTGCCAGCAGCCCACTAGCGGGGTTGGGATGGTCCTACAATGAGCAGTTCTTC.

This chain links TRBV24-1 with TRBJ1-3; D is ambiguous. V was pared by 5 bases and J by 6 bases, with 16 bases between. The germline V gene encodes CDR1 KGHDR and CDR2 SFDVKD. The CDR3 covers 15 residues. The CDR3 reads CATSVLVGGKNTIYF. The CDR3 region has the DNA TGTGCCACCAGTGTATTAGTTGGAGGTAAAAACACCATATATTTT.

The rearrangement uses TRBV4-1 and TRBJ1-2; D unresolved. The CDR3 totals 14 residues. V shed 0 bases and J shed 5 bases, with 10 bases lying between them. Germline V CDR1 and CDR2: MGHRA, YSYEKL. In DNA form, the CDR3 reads TGCGCCAGCAGCCAAGAAATAAGGACTTATGGCTACACCTTC. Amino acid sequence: CASSQEIRTYGYTF.

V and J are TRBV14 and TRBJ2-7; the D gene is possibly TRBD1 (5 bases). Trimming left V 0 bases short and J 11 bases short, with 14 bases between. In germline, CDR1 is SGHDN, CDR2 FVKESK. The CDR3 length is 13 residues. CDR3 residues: CASSQDLGATEYF. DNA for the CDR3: TGTGCCAGCAGCCAAGATCTAGGGGCCACGGAGTACTTC.

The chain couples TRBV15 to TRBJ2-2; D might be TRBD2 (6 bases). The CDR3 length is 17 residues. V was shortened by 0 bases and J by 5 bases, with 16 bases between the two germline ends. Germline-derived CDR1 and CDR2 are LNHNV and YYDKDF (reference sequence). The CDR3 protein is CATSRDGPGRSTGELFF. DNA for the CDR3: TGTGCCACCAGCAGAGATGGCCCAGGGAGGAGTACCGGGGAGCTGTTTTTT. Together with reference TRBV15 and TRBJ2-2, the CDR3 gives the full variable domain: DAMVIQNPRYQVTQFGKPVTLSCSQTLNHNVMYWYQQKSSQAPKLLFHYYDKDFNNEADTPDNFQSRRPNTSFCFLDIRSPGLGDTAMYLCATSRDGPGRSTGELFFGEGSRLTVL.

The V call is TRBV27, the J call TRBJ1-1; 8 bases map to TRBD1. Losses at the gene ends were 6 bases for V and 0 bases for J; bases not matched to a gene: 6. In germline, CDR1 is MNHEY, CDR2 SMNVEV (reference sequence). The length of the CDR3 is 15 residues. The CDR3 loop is CASSVDRGMNTEAFF. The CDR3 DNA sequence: TGTGCCAGCAGCGTAGACAGGGGCATGAACACTGAAGCTTTCTTT.

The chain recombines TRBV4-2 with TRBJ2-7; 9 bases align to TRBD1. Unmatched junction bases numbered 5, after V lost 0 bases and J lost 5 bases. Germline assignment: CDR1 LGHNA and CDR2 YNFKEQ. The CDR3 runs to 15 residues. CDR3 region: CASSQDGTGYNEQYF. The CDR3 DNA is TGTGCCAGCAGCCAAGATGGGACAGGGTACAACGAGCAGTACTTC.

The CDR3 loop is CASRQTGGYGYTF. CDR3 sequence (DNA): TGTGCCAGCAGGCAGACAGGAGGCTATGGCTACACCTTC. This chain uses TRBV27 with TRBJ1-2, with D tentatively TRBD1 (6 bases). Trimming cost V 6 bases and J 4 bases, with 12 bases left between them. CDR3 length equals 13 residues. Germline CDR1 and CDR2: MNHEY and SMNVEV (reference sequence).

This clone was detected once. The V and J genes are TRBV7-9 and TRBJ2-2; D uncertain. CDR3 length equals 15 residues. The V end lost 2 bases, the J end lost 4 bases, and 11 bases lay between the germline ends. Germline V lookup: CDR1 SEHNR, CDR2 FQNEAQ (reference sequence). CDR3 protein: CASSLLSTPTGELFF. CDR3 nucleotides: TGTGCCAGCAGCTTACTTAGTACCCCCACCGGGGAGCTGTTTTTT. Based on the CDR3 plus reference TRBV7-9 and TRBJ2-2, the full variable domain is DTGVSQNPRHKITKRGQNVTFRCDPISEHNRLYWYRQTLGQGPEFLTYFQNEAQLEKSRLLSDRFSAERPKGSFSTLEIQRTEQGDSAMYLCASSLLSTPTGELFFGEGSRLTVL.

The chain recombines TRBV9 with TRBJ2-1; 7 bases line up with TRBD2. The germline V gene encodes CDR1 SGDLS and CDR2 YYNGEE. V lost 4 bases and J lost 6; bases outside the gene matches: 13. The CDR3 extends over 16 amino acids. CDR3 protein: CASSPRTAGGGNEQFF. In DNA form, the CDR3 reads TGTGCCAGCAGCCCACGGACGGCCGGCGGGGGCAATGAGCAGTTCTTC.

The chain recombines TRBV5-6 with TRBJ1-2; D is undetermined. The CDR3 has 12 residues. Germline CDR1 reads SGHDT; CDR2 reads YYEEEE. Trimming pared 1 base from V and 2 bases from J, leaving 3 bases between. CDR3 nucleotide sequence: TGTGCCAGCAGCTTGCAGAACTATGGCTACACCTTC. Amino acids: CASSLQNYGYTF.